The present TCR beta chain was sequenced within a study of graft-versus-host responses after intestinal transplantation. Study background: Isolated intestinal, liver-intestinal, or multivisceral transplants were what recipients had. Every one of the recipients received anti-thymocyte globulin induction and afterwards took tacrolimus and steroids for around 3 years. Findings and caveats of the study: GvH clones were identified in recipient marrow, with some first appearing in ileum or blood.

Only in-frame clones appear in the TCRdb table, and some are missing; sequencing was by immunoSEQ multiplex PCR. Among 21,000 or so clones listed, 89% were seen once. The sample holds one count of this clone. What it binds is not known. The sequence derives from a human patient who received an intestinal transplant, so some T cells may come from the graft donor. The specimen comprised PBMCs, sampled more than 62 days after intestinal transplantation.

The CDR3 region has the DNA TGTGCCAGCAGCGGCACAGGGGGTTCCTACAATGAGCAGTTCTTC. Residues: CASSGTGGSYNEQFF. V gene TRBV7-9 combines with J gene TRBJ2-1; 8 bases match TRBD1. The junction had 4 bases not matched to a gene; V was cut back by 5 bases and J by 1 base. Germline V CDR1 and CDR2: SEHNR, FQNEAQ (reference sequence). This CDR3 is 15 amino acids long.